This TCR beta chain was identified during a study of identical twins. Through template switching, a universal primer site was introduced, and the cDNA contained unique molecular identifiers. TCRdb called the 5' RACE reads again in MiXCR, with one record for every CDR3 protein. In the table there are around 480,000 distinct CDR3 sequences, approximately 14% of which are singletons. This clonotype was counted many times. The V segment lost 0 bases and the J segment 7 bases; nucleotides outside the gene matches: 9. CDR3 length equals 16 residues. In germline, CDR1 is SGHTA, CDR2 FQGNSA. This sample also appeared in a second study, on yellow fever vaccine responses in identical twins. That source notes: After vaccination, twins' T cell response reportedly seemed partly convergent, partly personalized.

Sample: CD4+ T cells sorted from blood. The sequence came from a woman under 30 in good health. V is TRBV7-2 and J is TRBJ1-5, with 7 nucleotides matching TRBD1. The CDR3 is CASSLARSAGGQPQHF. The DNA of the CDR3 is TGTGCCAGCAGCTTAGCGCGGTCGGCAGGGGGACAGCCCCAGCATTTT.